Following are 29 T cell receptor beta chains from one sample sequenced in a study of beta chain features in type 1 diabetes (dated by TCRdb to about 2018). To prepare the library, the immunoSEQ multiplex PCR assay was applied. The entire isolated RNA was reverse transcribed using the High Capacity cDNA Reverse Transcription Kit, and thus expressed TCRB transcripts were sequenced. TCRdb obtained this table from immuneACCESS and retained in-frame rearrangements with V and J assigned. These tables miss some clones; where compared with another copy, unresolved V genes account for less than half of the shortfall, and the remainder is unexplained. The sample records 500,000 to 700,000 clones, 15% to 18% of which are singletons. Jointly, the top ten make up more than 0.08% of the sample. The material sequenced was naive CD4+ T cells from blood. The sample's cell subset or site label is to be understood as: true naive CD4+ T cells. These receptor sequences come from a man aged 18 to 35 in good health.

This clone occurred a few times. The chain combines TRBV14 with TRBJ2-1; 9 bases fit TRBD2. V dropped 3 bases and J dropped 2; count of bases not matched to a gene: 5. Germline V gene data show CDR1 as SGHDN and CDR2 as FVKESK. This CDR3 is built from 16 residues. This CDR3 reads CASSQGGGAAYNEQFF. CDR3 coding DNA: TGTGCCAGCAGCCAGGGCGGGGGGGCCGCCTACAATGAGCAGTTCTTC.

This chain links TRBV30 with TRBJ2-1, with TRBD2 identical over 8 bases. Trimming at V came to 1 base and at J to 2 bases, leaving 4 bases not matched to a gene. The length of the CDR3 is 15 residues. Germline CDR1 and CDR2: GTSNPN and SVGIG (reference sequence). CDR3 residues: CAWSGRRGAYNEQFF. The CDR3 DNA is TGTGCCTGGAGTGGTCGGCGGGGGGCCTACAATGAGCAGTTCTTC.

This clone was counted only a few times. CDR3 nucleotide sequence: TGTGCCAGCAGCCAATGGACAGGGGGCGAGGAGACCCAGTACTTC. Amino acids: CASSQWTGGEETQYF. The J gene is TRBJ2-5, the V gene TRBV14; TRBD1 aligns across 11 bases. The J segment lost 5 bases and the V segment lost 2 bases, leaving 4 bases of the junction unmatched. The germline CDR1 and CDR2 sequences are SGHDN and FVKESK. The CDR3 is 15 residues long.

Only a few counts were recorded for this clone. The chain uses TRBV27 and TRBJ2-7; 11 positions match TRBD2. Trimming cost V 6 bases and J 3 bases; bases outside gene matches: 7. Germline lookup yields CDR1 MNHEY and CDR2 SMNVEV (reference sequence). The CDR3 extends over 15 amino acids. The CDR3 region is CASRQRLAGNYEQYF. The CDR3 bases are TGTGCCAGCAGGCAGAGACTAGCGGGGAACTACGAGCAGTACTTC.

This clone was seen more than once but under ten times. V and J are TRBV10-3 and TRBJ2-6; TRBD2 matches 10 bases. This CDR3 region has 16 residues. The germline CDR1 and CDR2 sequences are ENHRY and SYGVKD. Trimming took 10 bases from V and 0 from J; bases not matched to a gene: 6. The CDR3 region has the DNA TGTGCCACTAGGACTAGCGGCTTCTCTGGGGCCAACGTCCTGACTTTC. Its translation is CATRTSGFSGANVLTF.

This clone was counted a single time. V and J are TRBV5-4 and TRBJ2-7; 10 nucleotides line up with TRBD1. V trimming: 3 bases; J trimming: 1 base; junction bases outside the gene matches: 1. Germline V gene lookup returns CDR1 SGHNT and CDR2 YYREEE (reference sequence). The CDR3 is 14 amino acids. This CDR3 is CASSSGQGSYEQYF. The CDR3, as DNA: TGTGCCAGCAGCTCGGGACAGGGGTCCTACGAGCAGTACTTC. Looking up the rest from reference TRBV5-4 and TRBJ2-7 gives the full variable domain: ETGVTQSPTHLIKTRGQQVTLRCSSQSGHNTVSWYQQALGQGPQFIFQYYREEENGRGNFPPRFSGLQFPNYSSELNVNALELDDSALYLCASSSGQGSYEQYFGPGTRLTVT.

The V call is TRBV5-6, the J call TRBJ2-7; 10 nucleotides line up with TRBD1. Trimming at V came to 7 bases and at J to 2 bases, leaving 12 bases not matched to a gene. The CDR3 runs to 16 residues. Germline CDR1 reads SGHDT; CDR2 reads YYEEEE. The chain's CDR3 is CASFTTGTGEAYEQYF. The DNA for the CDR3 is TGTGCCAGCTTTACGACCGGGACAGGGGAAGCCTACGAGCAGTACTTC.

This clone was found a few times. V is TRBV6-1 and J is TRBJ1-5; maybe TRBD1 (6 bases). Germline V gene lookup returns CDR1 MNHNS and CDR2 SASEGT. The germline V and J ends were trimmed by 7 bases and 5 bases, with 12 bases remaining between them. The CDR3 has 13 residues. The DNA for the CDR3 is TGTGCCAGCACCGACAGGTTTCATCAGCCCCAGCATTTT. It specifies CASTDRFHQPQHF.

This clone was observed a handful of times. The chain employs TRBV5-1 and TRBJ2-7; D possibly corresponds to TRBD1 (6 bases). With 3 bases removed from V and 4 bases from J, the gap between germline ends came to 20 bases. The CDR3 has 16 residues. Germline V gives CDR1 SGHRS, CDR2 YFSETQ. In DNA form, the CDR3 reads TGCGCCAGCAGCTACTCAAACAGGGCCCCCTTTTACGAGCAGTACTTC. It is translated as CASSYSNRAPFYEQYF.

The DNA of the CDR3 is TGTGCCAGCATCAAAACCCGAGACAGGGCTCGCACTGAAGCTTTCTTT. This gives the protein CASIKTRDRARTEAFF. V is TRBV11-1 and J is TRBJ1-1; 7 nucleotides agree with TRBD1. The CDR3 totals 16 residues. The J segment lost 4 bases and the V segment lost 7 bases, leaving 15 bases of the junction unmatched. Germline CDR1 SGHAT, CDR2 FQDESV (reference sequence).

The CDR3 coding sequence is TGCGCCAGCAGCCTGACAGGGACGGCAGAGACCCAGTACTTC. Amino acids: CASSLTGTAETQYF. The chain is built from TRBV5-1 and TRBJ2-5, with 7 bases that match TRBD1. Germline CDR1 is SGHRS and CDR2 is YFSETQ. The CDR3 is 14 residues long. V shed 4 bases, J shed 4 bases, and the junction held 7 bases outside the gene matches.

This clone has only a few counts. The chain has TRBV4-3 and TRBJ2-2, with D unresolved. CDR3 length: 16 residues. Germline V CDR1 and CDR2: LGHNA, YSLEER. Trimming cost V 1 base and J 0 bases, with 9 bases left between them. Written as DNA, the CDR3 is TGCGCCAGCAGCCAAGTAAGCACCGCGAACACCGGGGAGCTGTTTTTT. Its translation: CASSQVSTANTGELFF.

In its sample, this clone was seen a few times. V and J are TRBV25-1 and TRBJ1-2; a possible D gene is TRBD1 (5 bases). The CDR3 covers 12 residues. The germline V gene has CDR1 MGHDK and CDR2 SYGVNS. Trimming stripped 5 bases from V and 7 bases from J, with 11 bases between. The CDR3 nucleotides read TGTGCCAGCAGTCCTCGGGGGGTTGGCTACACCTTC. It codes for CASSPRGVGYTF.

This clone was seen a handful of times. This chain joins TRBV11-2 and TRBJ2-2; weak D call: TRBD1 (5 bases). CDR1 SGHAT and CDR2 FQNNGV come from the germline V gene. With 1 base removed from V and 3 bases from J, the gap between germline ends came to 9 bases. The CDR3 has 15 amino acids. The CDR3 DNA follows: TGTGCCAGCAGCTTAGGCCGCAGGGACACCGGGGAGCTGTTTTTT. Residues: CASSLGRRDTGELFF.

This clone was observed a handful of times. The V call is TRBV5-6, the J call TRBJ1-4; maybe TRBD1 (5 bases). The CDR3 extends over 16 amino acids. Germline loops: CDR1 SGHDT, CDR2 YYEEEE. V lost 0 bases and J lost 0, with 9 bases in between. The chain's CDR3 is CASSLEGLATNEKLFF. Written as DNA, the CDR3 is TGTGCCAGCAGCTTGGAGGGACTAGCAACTAATGAAAAACTGTTTTTT.

The V call is TRBV2, the J call TRBJ2-1; the D gene is possibly TRBD1 (7 bases). Germline V lookup: CDR1 SNHLY, CDR2 FYNNEI. The CDR3 spans 13 residues. V was cut by 5 bases and J by 9 bases, with 14 bases left in between. The CDR3, as DNA: TGTGCCAGCAGTAACAGGGGAGGCGTTGAGCAGTTCTTC. Encoded protein: CASSNRGGVEQFF.

Only a few counts were recorded for this clone. The chain employs TRBV27 and TRBJ2-7; no firm D call. The V gene lost 4 bases and the J gene lost 1 base, with 14 bases spanning the gap. The CDR3 loop spans 15 amino acids. From germline, CDR1 is MNHEY and CDR2 SMNVEV (reference sequence). The CDR3 here is CASSSPALGSYEQYF. The CDR3 coding sequence is TGTGCCAGCAGTTCTCCAGCCCTCGGGTCCTACGAGCAGTACTTC.

In the case of this clone: Here the CDR3 omits its conserved ending phenylalanine or tryptophan, so a read error is the likely source. CDR3 amino acids: CATQNPTGLRLEQYL. CDR3 coding DNA: TGTGCCACCCAAAACCCGACAGGGTTACGGTTAGAGCAGTACCTC. This chain connects TRBV10-3 to TRBJ2-7; 7 nucleotides match TRBD1. Germline V CDR1 and CDR2: ENHRY, SYGVKD. Trimming removed 10 bases from V and 7 bases from J; junction bases left unmatched: 19. The CDR3 contains 15 residues.

The chain has TRBV29-1 and TRBJ2-3, with 10 bases aligning to TRBD2. V trimming: 7 bases; J trimming: 9 bases; junction bases outside the gene matches: 10. This CDR3 region has 13 residues. Germline values: CDR1 SQVTM, CDR2 ANQGSEA. The DNA of the CDR3 is TGCAGCGGGGCTAGCGGGAGTCTCGGGACGCAGTATTTT. Translated, it gives CSGASGSLGTQYF.

Only a few counts were recorded for this clone. This rearrangement joins TRBV7-8 to TRBJ2-2; 11 nucleotides agree with TRBD2. This CDR3 is built from 16 residues. Per the germline V gene, CDR1 is SGHVS and CDR2 is FQNEAQ. J lost 3 bases, V lost 6 bases, and 6 bases had no gene match. Written as DNA, the CDR3 is TGTGCCAGCAGTCCGCTAGCGGGAGGACACACCGGGGAGCTGTTTTTT. It is translated as CASSPLAGGHTGELFF.

The chain carries TRBV18 and TRBJ2-5; 8 nucleotides align to TRBD1. This CDR3 has 13 amino acids. Germline V gene lookup returns CDR1 KGHSH and CDR2 LQKENI. V shed 5 bases and J 5 bases; nucleotides not matched to a gene: 4. In DNA form, the CDR3 reads TGTGCCAGCTCAGCTGACAGGGGCGAGACCCAGTACTTC. This codes for CASSADRGETQYF.

This clone was picked up a small number of times. The genes are TRBV10-3 and TRBJ2-3; 10 nucleotides agree with TRBD1. This CDR3 region has 15 residues. The germline V gene encodes CDR1 ENHRY and CDR2 SYGVKD. V shed 5 bases and J 4 bases; nucleotides not matched to a gene: 6. The CDR3 spells CAISPGTGVADTQYF. CDR3 DNA: TGTGCCATCAGTCCCGGGACAGGGGTCGCAGATACGCAGTATTTT.

The table lists this clone with a few counts. The chain couples TRBV14 to TRBJ1-2; TRBD1 matches at 8 bases. V was pared by 2 bases and J by 0 bases, with 2 bases of the junction left unmatched. Germline-derived CDR1 and CDR2 are SGHDN and FVKESK. The CDR3 is 15 residues long. The CDR3 spells CASSQMDRANYGYTF. The CDR3 coding sequence is TGTGCCAGCAGCCAAATGGACAGGGCTAACTATGGCTACACCTTC.

Only a few counts were recorded for this clone. The chain carries TRBV2 and TRBJ2-2, with D perhaps assigned TRBD1 or TRBD2 (5 bases each). Trimming removed 4 bases from V and 4 bases from J, with 22 bases in between. Germline CDR1 is SNHLY and CDR2 is FYNNEI. The CDR3 contains 18 residues. DNA for the CDR3: TGTGCCAGCAGTGTTCGGCAGGGCCCCGACGGGGCCACCGGGGAGCTGTTTTTT. Translating it yields CASSVRQGPDGATGELFF. The variable domain in full, with the rest retrieved from reference TRBV2 and TRBJ2-2, is EPEVTQTPSHQVTQMGQEVILRCVPISNHLYFYWYRQILGQKVEFLVSFYNNEISEKSEIFDDQFSVERPDGSNFTLKIRSTKLEDSAMYFCASSVRQGPDGATGELFFGEGSRLTVL.

This sequence joins TRBV5-4 and TRBJ2-5; D ambiguous. Germline CDR1 reads SGHNT; CDR2 reads YYREEE (reference sequence). Trimming took off 0 bases at V and 3 bases at J, with 9 bases between the two ends. The CDR3 is made up of 14 amino acids. The CDR3 reads CASSLDYPKETQYF. CDR3 in DNA: TGTGCCAGCAGCTTGGACTATCCCAAAGAGACCCAGTACTTC.

The chain links TRBV18 to TRBJ1-1; D is ambiguous. The length of the CDR3 is 14 residues. Germline V gene data show CDR1 as KGHSH and CDR2 as LQKENI. With 2 bases removed from V and 1 base from J, the gap between germline ends came to 8 bases. CDR3 sequence reads: CASSPVRQNTEAFF. The CDR3 DNA reads TGTGCCAGCTCACCAGTGCGGCAGAACACTGAAGCTTTCTTT. Looking up the rest from reference TRBV18 and TRBJ1-1 gives the full variable domain: NAGVMQNPRHLVRRRGQEARLRCSPMKGHSHVYWYRQLPEEGLKFMVYLQKENIIDESGMPKERFSAEFPKEGPSILRIQQVVRGDSAAYFCASSPVRQNTEAFFGQGTRLTVV.

This clone was picked up a small number of times. V and J are TRBV5-4 and TRBJ2-4; D remains ambiguous. Trimming removed 2 bases at V and 9 bases at J, with 6 bases between. Germline assignment: CDR1 SGHNT and CDR2 YYREEE (reference sequence). This CDR3 is built from 11 residues. The CDR3 DNA sequence: TGTGCCAGCAGCTTTGATGGCATTCAGTACTTC. The encoded protein is CASSFDGIQYF.

In its sample, this clone was seen a few times. As DNA, the CDR3 is TGCACGAGGGGTAGCGGGAGGTCCTCCTACGAGCAGTACTTC. This encodes CTRGSGRSSYEQYF. The rearrangement joins TRBV1 to TRBJ2-7; the table gives TRBD2 as D, unverified against the DNA. TRBV1 is given as a pseudogene. The CDR3 contains 14 residues.

CDR3 DNA sequence: TGCGCCAGCAGCCAAGGGACAGGTGTAGACGCCTACGAGCAGTACTTC. Protein product: CASSQGTGVDAYEQYF. The genes are TRBV4-3 and TRBJ2-7; TRBD1 matches 7 bases. With V trimmed by 1 base and J by 2 bases, 8 bases remained unmatched. The germline V gene encodes CDR1 LGHNA and CDR2 YSLEER. The CDR3 sequence is 16 residues long.